Each of the 24 T cell receptor beta chains below was sequenced from the same sample in a study of CD8 T cells in ankylosing spondylitis. TCRdb passed the 5' RACE reads through MiXCR, listing each CDR3 protein once. The repertoire holds roughly 35,000 distinct CDR3 sequences, with more than 15% as singletons. The sequencing sample was made of blood. These receptors all stem from a male donor with ankylosing spondylitis or in good health (not recorded which).

The rearrangement joins TRBV29-1 to TRBJ2-2; tentative D call: TRBD2 (7 bases). Germline-derived CDR1 and CDR2 are SQVTM and ANQGSEA. Trimming removed 6 bases from V and 5 bases from J, with 13 bases in between. The CDR3 covers 13 residues. CDR3 in amino acids: CSVSKGGTGELFF. The CDR3 nucleotides read TGCAGCGTGTCGAAGGGGGGGACCGGGGAGCTGTTTTTT.

This clonotype has only a few counts. The CDR3 DNA reads as TGCAGTGCTAGAGGCTGGGACATCACCTACGAGCAGTACGTC. Residues: CSARGWDITYEQYV. The V call is TRBV20-1, the J call TRBJ2-7, with a weak D call TRBD1 (6 bases). With 1 base removed from V and 2 bases from J, the gap between germline ends came to 12 bases. Looked up from germline, CDR1 is DFQATT and CDR2 is SNEGSKA (reference sequence). This CDR3 comprises 14 residues.

This clonotype has a handful of counts. This chain links TRBV12-3 or TRBV12-4 with TRBJ2-2; D not certain. The CDR3 length is 16 residues. Trimming removed 3 bases at V and 6 bases at J, with 17 bases between. The CDR3 is CASSFPGQQWAGELFF. The CDR3 region has the DNA TGTGCCAGCAGTTTCCCAGGCCAGCAGTGGGCCGGGGAGCTGTTTTTT.

The chain has TRBV27 and TRBJ1-5; no clear D gene. Germline loops: CDR1 MNHEY, CDR2 SMNVEV (reference sequence). CDR3 length: 15 amino acids. The V end was cut by 2 bases, the J end by 7 bases, with 15 bases between. In DNA form, the CDR3 reads TGTGCCAGCAGTTTAAGGGCAGTCGGGGTCCAGCCCCAGCATTTT. It translates to CASSLRAVGVQPQHF.

This clonotype occurred many times. The rearrangement joins TRBV7-2 to TRBJ2-2; the D is unclear. The ends were cut back, 5 bases at V and 7 bases at J, with 8 bases in the middle. The CDR3 covers 12 residues. The germline V gene encodes CDR1 SGHTA and CDR2 FQGNSA. CDR3 protein: CASSDNYGELFF. CDR3 in DNA: TGTGCCAGCAGCGATAATTACGGGGAGCTGTTTTTT. The full variable domain, completed using reference TRBV7-2 and TRBJ2-2, is GAGVSQSPSNKVTEKGKDVELRCDPISGHTALYWYRQSLGQGLEFLIYFQGNSAPDKSGLPSDRFSAERTGGSVSTLTIQRTQQEDSAVYLCASSDNYGELFFGEGSRLTVL.

This chain links TRBV7-2 with TRBJ1-5; no clear D gene. The germline gives CDR1 SGHTA, CDR2 FQGNSA. V lost 1 base to trimming and J lost 1 base, with 5 bases between them. This CDR3 spans 14 amino acids. This CDR3 reads CASSLGISNQPQHF. CDR3 bases: TGTGCCAGCAGCTTAGGGATAAGCAATCAGCCCCAGCATTTT.

A few counts support this clonotype. V and J are TRBV6-5 and TRBJ2-1, with 8 bases matching TRBD1. This CDR3 contains 14 residues. J was trimmed by 6 bases and V by 6 bases; bases with no gene match: 7. Germline V CDR1 and CDR2: MNHEY, SVGAGI. CDR3 sequence (DNA): TGTGCCAGCAGCTCAGGGGGCTCGATCAATGAGCAGTTCTTC. It specifies CASSSGGSINEQFF.

This clonotype was detected a few times. V and J are TRBV28 and TRBJ2-7; D perhaps matches TRBD1 (6 bases). CDR3 length: 12 amino acids. The V end was cut by 3 bases, the J end by 3 bases, with 6 bases between. Germline V CDR1 and CDR2: MDHEN, SYDVKM. CDR3 in amino acids: CASSFRGYEQYV. CDR3 nucleotide sequence: TGTGCCAGCAGTTTCAGGGGCTACGAGCAGTACGTC.

This clonotype turned up a few times. The chain recombines TRBV27 with TRBJ2-7; 8 positions match TRBD1. The CDR3 is made up of 15 amino acids. Germline-derived CDR1 and CDR2 are MNHEY and SMNVEV (reference sequence). The ends lost 4 bases at V and 2 bases at J; junction bases unmatched: 7. The CDR3 DNA reads TGTGCCAGCAGTTCACGACAGGGGATGACCTACGAGCAGTACTTC. It translates to CASSSRQGMTYEQYF.

The chain carries TRBV12-3 or TRBV12-4 and TRBJ1-1; no clear D gene. Trimming removed 4 bases from V and 0 bases from J, with 6 bases in between. The CDR3 is made up of 13 amino acids. The chain's CDR3 is CASSSQMNTEAFF. Here the CDR3 DNA reads TGTGCCAGCAGTTCACAGATGAACACTGAAGCTTTCTTT.

This clonotype turned up a few times. This chain connects TRBV6-2 or TRBV6-3 to TRBJ2-1; weak D call: TRBD2 (5 bases). Trimming stripped 2 bases from V and 9 bases from J, with 5 bases between. The CDR3 contains 11 residues. The V gene's germline CDR1 is MNHEY and CDR2 SVGEGT. CDR3 DNA sequence: TGTGCCAGCAGTTACGAGGGTGAGCAGTTCTTC. Translation gives CASSYEGEQFF.

This chain connects TRBV5-6 to TRBJ2-2, with a tentative D call TRBD2 (7 bases). Germline CDR1 reads SGHDT; CDR2 reads YYEEEE. The CDR3 has 15 amino acids. Trimming stripped 3 bases from V and 0 bases from J, with 9 bases between. The CDR3 region has the DNA TGTGCCAGCAGCTGGGGGGGCGCGAACACCGGGGAGCTGTTTTTT. Protein sequence: CASSWGGANTGELFF.

The chain uses TRBV30 and TRBJ2-2, with 7 bases lining up with TRBD2. This CDR3 contains 16 residues. Germline CDR1 GTSNPN, CDR2 SVGIG (reference sequence). V gave up 0 bases and J gave up 2 bases; unmatched junction bases: 6. In DNA form, the CDR3 reads TGTGCCTGGAGTGTAGGTCCTAGCGGCAACACCGGGGAGCTGTTTTTT. This gives the protein CAWSVGPSGNTGELFF.

This clonotype has a handful of counts. The V and J genes are TRBV7-2 and TRBJ2-5; D uncertain. Trimming removed 4 bases from V and 5 bases from J, with 17 bases in between. The CDR3 is 15 residues long. Germline-derived CDR1 and CDR2 are SGHTA and FQGNSA. The CDR3 DNA reads as TGTGCCAGCAGCTCTAACCGGGCAATAGGGGAGACCCAGTACTTC. Translation: CASSSNRAIGETQYF.

V gene TRBV12-3 or TRBV12-4 combines with J gene TRBJ1-5, with TRBD1 matching 7 bases. Trimming cost V 10 bases and J 8 bases; bases outside gene matches: 11. There are 13 residues in the CDR3. The CDR3 sequence is CATRGQAGEPQHF. The DNA of the CDR3 is TGTGCCACCCGCGGACAGGCCGGTGAGCCCCAGCATTTT.

This clonotype has more than one count but fewer than ten. The chain uses TRBV7-2 and TRBJ1-3; 7 nucleotides line up with TRBD1. Germline CDR1 and CDR2: SGHTA and FQGNSA. The trim removed 4 bases at V and 0 bases at J, leaving 6 bases unmatched. This CDR3 region has 16 residues. The chain's CDR3 is CASSSGTDHSGNTIYF. CDR3 DNA sequence: TGTGCCAGCAGCTCCGGGACAGACCACTCTGGAAACACCATATATTTT. The full variable domain, completed using reference TRBV7-2 and TRBJ1-3, is GAGVSQSPSNKVTEKGKDVELRCDPISGHTALYWYRQSLGQGLEFLIYFQGNSAPDKSGLPSDRFSAERTGGSVSTLTIQRTQQEDSAVYLCASSSGTDHSGNTIYFGEGSWLTVV.

This clonotype showed up just a few times. J is TRBJ2-3 and V is TRBV7-2; no definite D call. Germline V gives CDR1 SGHTA, CDR2 FQGNSA. V was shortened by 1 base and J by 2 bases, with 7 bases between the two germline ends. This CDR3 is built from 14 residues. This CDR3 reads CASSLGALTDTQYF. CDR3 in DNA: TGTGCCAGCAGCTTAGGGGCGCTCACAGATACGCAGTATTTT.

There are a few counts of this clonotype. Compared with germline, one end of the junction differs, possibly owing to a read error. The rearrangement links TRBV25-1 to TRBJ1-1; D is uncertain. The CDR3 totals 12 residues. From germline, CDR1 is MGHDK and CDR2 SYGVNS. CDR3 DNA: TGTGCCAGCGGTGAAATGAGGGCTGAAGCTTTCTTT. It specifies CASGEMRAEAFF.

The chain links TRBV7-3 to TRBJ2-1; either TRBD1 or TRBD2 may supply D (5 bases each). Trimming took off 0 bases at V and 8 bases at J, with 11 bases between the two ends. The CDR3 consists of 14 residues. Germline CDR1 and CDR2: SGHTA and FQGTGA. The DNA for the CDR3 is TGTGCCAGCAGCTTAACAGGGACGGTGCATGAGCAGTTCTTC. Protein sequence: CASSLTGTVHEQFF.

This clonotype was picked up a small number of times. The CDR3, as DNA: TGTGCCAGCAGTTCCCCGAGGGACAGATATAGCAATCAGCCCCAGCATTTT. Translated, it gives CASSSPRDRYSNQPQHF. This chain links TRBV28 with TRBJ1-5; 7 bases are shared with TRBD1. CDR3 length equals 17 residues. Germline V gene lookup returns CDR1 MDHEN and CDR2 SYDVKM. J gave up 0 bases and V 4 bases, and 9 bases lay outside the gene matches.

The chain joins TRBV5-1 to TRBJ2-2, with D perhaps matching TRBD2 (5 bases). V gave up 4 bases and J gave up 6 bases, with 16 bases separating them. This CDR3 is built from 15 residues. Germline V gives CDR1 SGHRS, CDR2 YFSETQ. The CDR3 reads CASSLTAQEAGELFF. The CDR3 nucleotides read TGCGCCAGCAGCCTGACCGCCCAGGAGGCCGGGGAGCTGTTTTTT.

The J gene is TRBJ2-5, the V gene TRBV15, with TRBD2 as a possible D gene (6 bases). The CDR3 runs 16 residues. V was trimmed by 2 bases and J by 2 bases, leaving 15 bases between them. The V gene's germline CDR1 is LNHNV and CDR2 YYDKDF (reference sequence). The CDR3 sequence is CATSRPISGEQETQYF. The CDR3 coding sequence is TGTGCCACCAGCAGACCGATCTCGGGGGAACAAGAGACCCAGTACTTC.

The CDR3 region is CASSRIPGPGETQYF. The CDR3 DNA is TGCGCCAGCAGCCGGATCCCGGGACCGGGGGAGACCCAGTACTTC. The V and J genes are TRBV4-3 and TRBJ2-5; D assignment may be TRBD1 or TRBD2 (5 bases each). Germline CDR1 is LGHNA and CDR2 is YSLEER. The CDR3 has 15 amino acids. Trimming cost V 4 bases and J 5 bases, with 17 bases left between them.

This sequence joins TRBV20-1 and TRBJ2-1; possible D gene TRBD2, 5 bases. With 0 bases removed from V and 8 bases from J, the gap between germline ends came to 5 bases. The CDR3 consists of 11 residues. Per germline, CDR1 DFQATT and CDR2 SNEGSKA (reference sequence). CDR3 DNA: TGCAGTGCTAGAGACGGGGATGAGCAGTTCTTC. Its protein product is CSARDGDEQFF.